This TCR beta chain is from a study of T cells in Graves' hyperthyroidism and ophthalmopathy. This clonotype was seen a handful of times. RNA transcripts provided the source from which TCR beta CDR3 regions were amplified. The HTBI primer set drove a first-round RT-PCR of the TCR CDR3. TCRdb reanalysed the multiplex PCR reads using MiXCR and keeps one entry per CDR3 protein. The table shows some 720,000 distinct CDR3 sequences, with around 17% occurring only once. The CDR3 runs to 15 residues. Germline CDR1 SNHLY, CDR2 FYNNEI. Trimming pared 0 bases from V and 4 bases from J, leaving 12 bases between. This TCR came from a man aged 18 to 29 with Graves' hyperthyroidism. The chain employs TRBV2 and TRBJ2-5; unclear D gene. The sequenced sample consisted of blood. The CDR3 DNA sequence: TGTGCCAGCAGTGAAGCGGATCAGGCGCCAGAGACCCAGTACTTC. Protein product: CASSEADQAPETQYF.